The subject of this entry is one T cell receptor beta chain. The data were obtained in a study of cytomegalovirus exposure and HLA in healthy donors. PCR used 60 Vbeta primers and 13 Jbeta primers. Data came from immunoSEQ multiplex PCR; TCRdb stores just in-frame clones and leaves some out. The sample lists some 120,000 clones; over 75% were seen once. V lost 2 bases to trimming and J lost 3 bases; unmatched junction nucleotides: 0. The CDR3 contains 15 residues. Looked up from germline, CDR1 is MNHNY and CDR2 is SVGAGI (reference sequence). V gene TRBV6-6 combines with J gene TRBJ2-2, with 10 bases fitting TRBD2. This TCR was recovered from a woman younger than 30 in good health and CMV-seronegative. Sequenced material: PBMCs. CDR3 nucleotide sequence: TGTGCCAGCAGTTACCTAGCGGGGGACACCGGGGAGCTGTTTTTT. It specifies CASSYLAGDTGELFF.